A selection of T cell receptor beta chains follows, all from one sample in a study of blood T cell repertoires in COVID-19. Assay: immunoSEQ multiplex PCR; the TCRdb copy retains only in-frame clones and omits some. The table has 200,000 to 250,000 clones, about 88% seen once; the top ten hold approximately 2.6%. The sequenced material came from peripheral blood. The receptors were gathered from a woman in her fifties or sixties with acute or convalescent COVID-19. CDR3s include the opening cysteine and the closing phenylalanine or tryptophan. Fields, in order: clone size, V gene, J gene, D gene, CDR3 DNA, CDR3 protein. D genes are given only for firm matches. Not every row has a clone size; where given, it reads once, few, many or a size class.

>-|TRBV5-1|TRBJ2-3|-
TGCGCCAGCAGCTTGGACAGGGTGTCGGATACGCAGTATTTT
CASSLDRVSDTQYF
>-|TRBV18|TRBJ2-7|TRBD2
TGTGCCAGCTCACCACCGGGCGTACAGCGGGAGGGTCGTGAGCAGTACTTC
CASSPPGVQREGREQYF
>-|TRBV4-1|TRBJ1-1|TRBD1
TGCGCCAGCAGCACGGGACAGGGGACTTTGGACACTGAAGCTTTCTTT
CASSTGQGTLDTEAFF
>-|TRBV10-2|TRBJ2-3|TRBD2
TGCGCCAGCCGTAACCGGCGCACTAGCGATGGAGATACGCAGTATTTT
CASRNRRTSDGDTQYF
>-|TRBV2|TRBJ2-1|TRBD2
TGTGCCAGCAGTCGAATACTAGCGGGGGGGAACGATGAGCAGTTCTTC
CASSRILAGGNDEQFF
>once|TRBV5-1|TRBJ1-1|-
TGCGCCAGCAGCCCGGATGGGGCAGTCAACACTGAAGCTTTCTTT
CASSPDGAVNTEAFF
>few|TRBV6-5|TRBJ1-3|-
TGTGCCAGCCGCCGGGTCTCTGGAAACACCATATATTTT
CASRRVSGNTIYF
>-|TRBV7-9|TRBJ1-3|TRBD1
TGTGCCAGCCAAAGGACAGGGACTGGAAACACCATATATTTT
CASQRTGTGNTIYF
>-|TRBV3-1/TRBV3-2|TRBJ1-2|-
TGTGCCAGCAGCCAAGGTGCAGGGGCGAACTATGGCTACACCTTC
CASSQGAGANYGYTF
>-|TRBV9|TRBJ2-2|-
TGTGCCAGCAGCCCAGAGGGTTCGAACACCGGGGAGCTGTTTTTT
CASSPEGSNTGELFF
>once|TRBV6-5|TRBJ1-5|-
TGTGCCAGCAGCCGCAGGGGAAATCAGCCCCAGCATTTT
CASSRRGNQPQHF
>-|TRBV5-1|TRBJ1-2|-
TGCGCCAGCAGCCGGGGTGGTGGCTACACCTTC
CASSRGGGYTF
>-|TRBV6-5|TRBJ1-1|-
TGTGCCAGCAGTTACTCTCGGGGAATGAACACTGAAGCTTTCTTT
CASSYSRGMNTEAFF
>-|TRBV30|TRBJ1-5|-
TGTGCCTGGGCCCTGGATGTCAGGCAGCCCCAGCATTTT
CAWALDVRQPQHF
>once|TRBV7-9|TRBJ1-6|-
TGTGCCAGCAGCCTGACGGTGGGGGGACCCCTCCACTTT
CASSLTVGGPLHF
>-|TRBV7-8|TRBJ1-4|TRBD1
TGTGCCAGCAGCTTACCGACAGGGGGAAATGAAAAACTGTTTTTT
CASSLPTGGNEKLFF
>-|TRBV27|TRBJ1-5|TRBD1
TGTGCCAGCAGTTTAGAGGCTCCCGGGACAGGGGTTCTATATAGCAATCAGCCCCAGCATTTT
CASSLEAPGTGVLYSNQPQHF
>-|TRBV2|TRBJ2-5|TRBD2
TGTGCCAGCACCCCGGGAGGGGGGGCCGGGGAGACCCAGTACTTC
CASTPGGGAGETQYF
>-|TRBV30|TRBJ2-7|-
TGTGCCTGGAGTGCTGGGGGCAGGTACGAGCAGTACTTC
CAWSAGGRYEQYF
>-|TRBV2|TRBJ2-7|-
TGTGCCAGCAGTAGGGACACGTCCTCCTACGAGCAGTACTTC
CASSRDTSSYEQYF
>-|TRBV12-3/TRBV12-4|TRBJ1-3|-
TGTGCCAGCAGGGAGGCTACTGAAGACACCATATATTTT
CASREATEDTIYF
>-|TRBV7-9|TRBJ1-4|-
TGTGCCAGCAGCTTCGGCAGGCAGCGGCTGTTTTTT
CASSFGRQRLFF
>-|TRBV7-9|TRBJ1-5|-
TGTGCCAGCAGCCTAAATAGCCAAGGGCCCCAGCATTTT
CASSLNSQGPQHF
>-|TRBV12-5|TRBJ2-1|TRBD2
TGTGCTAGTGGTTTAACGCGGGGGGGGAAATTCAATGAGCAGTTCTTC
CASGLTRGGKFNEQFF
>-|TRBV2|TRBJ2-3|-
TGTGCCAGCAGGGACTTCCTTGGGCGCACAGATACGCAGTATTTT
CASRDFLGRTDTQYF
>-|TRBV30|TRBJ1-6|-
TGTGCCTGGACCACTTGGGGCCGAAATTCACCCCTCCACTTT
CAWTTWGRNSPLHF
>-|TRBV28|TRBJ1-2|TRBD1
TGTGCCAGCAGTTTCCGGGACAGGCACTATGGCTACACCTTC
CASSFRDRHYGYTF
>once|TRBV12-3/TRBV12-4|TRBJ2-3|-
TGTGCCAGCAGTTTACATCAAGATACGCAGTATTTT
CASSLHQDTQYF
>-|TRBV5-1|TRBJ1-6|TRBD1
TGCGCCAGCAGCCAGACAGGGACACGGTCACCCCTCCACTTT
CASSQTGTRSPLHF
>-|TRBV7-2|TRBJ1-3|-
TGTGCCAGCAGCCCCCCAGGGATCTCTGGAAACACCATATATTTT
CASSPPGISGNTIYF
>few|TRBV2|TRBJ1-2|TRBD1
TGTGCCAGCAGCCGGACAGGGGGCAACTATGGCTACACCTTC
CASSRTGGNYGYTF
>-|TRBV7-8|TRBJ2-7|TRBD1
TGTGCCAGCAGCTTAGCGGGACAGGGGGCCACCTACGAGCAGTACTTC
CASSLAGQGATYEQYF
>-|TRBV7-2|TRBJ1-6|-
TGTGCCAGCAGTGTGGAGGGGAGCTCCTATAATTCACCCCTCCACTTT
CASSVEGSSYNSPLHF
>-|TRBV5-1|TRBJ1-5|TRBD1
TGCGCCAGCAGCTTGGGGGACAGGAGCCACAATCAGCCCCAGCATTTT
CASSLGDRSHNQPQHF
>-|TRBV7-6|TRBJ2-3|-
TGTGCCAGCAGCTTCCGGGACACAGACACAGATACGCAGTATTTT
CASSFRDTDTDTQYF
>-|TRBV4-3|TRBJ1-4|-
TGCGCCAGCAGCCAGGGCAGGTCTAATGAAAAACTGTTTTTT
CASSQGRSNEKLFF
>-|TRBV30|TRBJ1-2|-
TGTGCCTGGAGTGTGGACAGTGATGTTTGGGACTATGGCTACACCTTC
CAWSVDSDVWDYGYTF
>-|TRBV24-1|TRBJ2-1|TRBD2
TGTGCCACCAGTGATTTGCGGCCCGGGGGGAAGGTCAATGAGCAGTTCTTC
CATSDLRPGGKVNEQFF
>-|TRBV28|TRBJ2-7|TRBD1
TGTGCCAGCATCCCTCAGGGACAGGGCTCCGAGCAGTACTTC
CASIPQGQGSEQYF
>once|TRBV30|TRBJ2-7|-
TGTGCCTGGAGTCTCAACTTGAATTACGAGCAGTACTTC
CAWSLNLNYEQYF
>once|TRBV11-2|TRBJ1-1|TRBD1
TGTGCCAGCAGCACTGACAGGGGGAACACTGAAGCTTTCTTT
CASSTDRGNTEAFF
>-|TRBV23-1|TRBJ1-2|TRBD1
TGCGCCAGCAGTCAATACAGGGGGCTTAGCTATGGCTACACCTTC
CASSQYRGLSYGYTF
>-|TRBV11-2|TRBJ1-6|-
TGTGCCAGCAGCTTAGGACACTATAATTCACCCCTCCACTTT
CASSLGHYNSPLHF
>-|TRBV7-2|TRBJ1-6|TRBD1
TGTGCCAGCAGCTTGACAGGGAGAACGAATTCACCCCTCCACTTT
CASSLTGRTNSPLHF
>-|TRBV4-1|TRBJ2-7|-
TGCGCCAGCAGCCATCCGGGAAGCTTACACTTC
CASSHPGSLHF
>-|TRBV18|TRBJ2-2|-
TGTGCCAGCTCACCTTCTGCCCCTACGAACACCGGGGAGCTGTTTTTT
CASSPSAPTNTGELFF
>-|TRBV19|TRBJ1-2|-
TGTGCCAGTAGTATACGTCCCAGTAACTATGGCTACACCTTC
CASSIRPSNYGYTF
>-|TRBV9|TRBJ1-1|-
TGTGCCAGCAGCGTCCGACAGACTAACACTGAAGCTTTCTTT
CASSVRQTNTEAFF